This is a list of T cell receptor beta chains from one sample in a study of spatial heterogeneity in lung cancer. MiXCR, applied by TCRdb to the 5' RACE reads, yields one record per CDR3 protein. Of 72,000 or so distinct CDR3 sequences listed, less than 9.5% were seen once; the top ten hold approximately 2%. The specimen was PBMCs, collected at follow-up. These receptors came from a female donor with early-stage non-small cell lung cancer. The CDR3 runs from the conserved cysteine through the conserved F or W. The D gene is left open where the match is weak. Some rows mark clone size as missing; the rest say once, few, many or name a class of expanded clone.

cdr3_nt: TGTGCCAGCAGTCGGACTAGCGGGCAAGAGACCCAGTACTTC; cdr3_aa: CASSRTSGQETQYF; j_call: TRBJ2-5; d_call: TRBD2; v_call: TRBV6-5; clone_size: many
cdr3_nt: TGCAGCGTTGATTATATGGGACAGGGGGGAACAGATACGCAGTATTTT; cdr3_aa: CSVDYMGQGGTDTQYF; j_call: TRBJ2-3; d_call: TRBD1; v_call: TRBV29-1; clone_size: NA
cdr3_nt: TGCAGTGCCAACGGTAGAGGGGCCTACGAGCAGTACTTC; cdr3_aa: CSANGRGAYEQYF; j_call: TRBJ2-7; d_call: NA; v_call: TRBV20-1; clone_size: few
cdr3_nt: TGTGCCAGCAGCTCTCAAGATGGTTCCGGGGAGCTGTTTTTT; cdr3_aa: CASSSQDGSGELFF; j_call: TRBJ2-2; d_call: NA; v_call: TRBV7-3; clone_size: few
cdr3_nt: TGTGCCAGTAGTATGGGGGCGACAGCCCTCCACTTT; cdr3_aa: CASSMGATALHF; j_call: TRBJ1-6; d_call: NA; v_call: TRBV19; clone_size: few
cdr3_nt: TGTGCCAGCAGCTCCGCTGGGACAGGGGACTATGGCTACACCTTC; cdr3_aa: CASSSAGTGDYGYTF; j_call: TRBJ1-2; d_call: TRBD1; v_call: TRBV5-4; clone_size: many
cdr3_nt: TGTGCCAGTACGTTGGGCAGTACCTATCAGCCCCAGCATTTT; cdr3_aa: CASTLGSTYQPQHF; j_call: TRBJ1-5; d_call: NA; v_call: TRBV19; clone_size: few
cdr3_nt: TGTGCCACCAAGAGGGATCGCGGGAATGAGCAGTTCTTC; cdr3_aa: CATKRDRGNEQFF; j_call: TRBJ2-1; d_call: NA; v_call: TRBV7-9; clone_size: many
cdr3_nt: TGTGCCAGCAGTTTAATACAGACAGATACGCAGTATTTT; cdr3_aa: CASSLIQTDTQYF; j_call: TRBJ2-3; d_call: NA; v_call: TRBV28; clone_size: few
cdr3_nt: TGTGCCAGCAGTTCCGGACAGGACCGCGGGCCCCAGCATTTT; cdr3_aa: CASSSGQDRGPQHF; j_call: TRBJ1-5; d_call: TRBD1; v_call: TRBV28; clone_size: NA
cdr3_nt: TGTGCCAGCAGCTTAGCAGGGGGTGCGGACATTCAGTACTTC; cdr3_aa: CASSLAGGADIQYF; j_call: TRBJ2-4; d_call: NA; v_call: TRBV7-9; clone_size: many
cdr3_nt: TGTGCCAGCTCACGAGGTACCGGGACAGACTACGAGCAGTACTTC; cdr3_aa: CASSRGTGTDYEQYF; j_call: TRBJ2-7; d_call: TRBD1; v_call: TRBV18; clone_size: few
cdr3_nt: TGTGCCAGCAGTTACGGGTCAGTTGGGGCTTTCTTT; cdr3_aa: CASSYGSVGAFF; j_call: TRBJ1-1; d_call: NA; v_call: TRBV6-6; clone_size: NA
cdr3_nt: TGCAGTGCCAGACCCCTATTCACTGCAACTAATGAAAAACTGTTTTTT; cdr3_aa: CSARPLFTATNEKLFF; j_call: TRBJ1-4; d_call: NA; v_call: TRBV20-1; clone_size: many
cdr3_nt: TGCAGTGCATTGGACAGGAGCACTAATGAAAAACTGTTTTTT; cdr3_aa: CSALDRSTNEKLFF; j_call: TRBJ1-4; d_call: TRBD1; v_call: TRBV20-1; clone_size: many
cdr3_nt: TGCAGCGTTGTCAGGGGACAACAAGAGACCCAGTACTTC; cdr3_aa: CSVVRGQQETQYF; j_call: TRBJ2-5; d_call: NA; v_call: TRBV29-1; clone_size: many
cdr3_nt: TGTGCCAGCAGTTTAATGAGAGAGAACCAAGAGACCCAGTACTTC; cdr3_aa: CASSLMRENQETQYF; j_call: TRBJ2-5; d_call: NA; v_call: TRBV27; clone_size: few
cdr3_nt: TGCAGTGCTAGGGCTCAGACAGGGGGTGACGGGGAGCTGTTTTTT; cdr3_aa: CSARAQTGGDGELFF; j_call: TRBJ2-2; d_call: TRBD1; v_call: TRBV20-1; clone_size: NA
cdr3_nt: TGTGCCAGCAGTGAAGCTCCCCAGGCCAAAAACATTCAGTACTTC; cdr3_aa: CASSEAPQAKNIQYF; j_call: TRBJ2-4; d_call: NA; v_call: TRBV6-1; clone_size: NA
cdr3_nt: TGCAGTGCTAGATCTTTGGTAGGAGCGAACACTGAAGCTTTCTTT; cdr3_aa: CSARSLVGANTEAFF; j_call: TRBJ1-1; d_call: NA; v_call: TRBV20-1; clone_size: NA
cdr3_nt: TGTGCCAGCAGCTCGGGACTACTCACCGGGGAGCTGTTTTTT; cdr3_aa: CASSSGLLTGELFF; j_call: TRBJ2-2; d_call: TRBD2; v_call: TRBV7-3; clone_size: NA
cdr3_nt: TGCGCCAGCAGCTATAATCCGGGACAAGAGACCCAGTACTTC; cdr3_aa: CASSYNPGQETQYF; j_call: TRBJ2-5; d_call: NA; v_call: TRBV5-1; clone_size: few
cdr3_nt: TGCGCCAGCAGCCGATTAGGACAGGAGAACTATGGCTACACCTTC; cdr3_aa: CASSRLGQENYGYTF; j_call: TRBJ1-2; d_call: TRBD1; v_call: TRBV4-1; clone_size: few
cdr3_nt: TGTGCCAGCAGCCCCGGGACAGGGAGTGAGTTTTTT; cdr3_aa: CASSPGTGSEFF; j_call: TRBJ1-4; d_call: TRBD1; v_call: TRBV7-9; clone_size: NA
cdr3_nt: TGTGCCAGCAGCGTAGCCTCGGGAGTGATTTACGAGCAGTACTTC; cdr3_aa: CASSVASGVIYEQYF; j_call: TRBJ2-7; d_call: NA; v_call: TRBV9; clone_size: many
cdr3_nt: TGTGCCAGCAGTATAGACGGGGATTCACCCCTCCACTTT; cdr3_aa: CASSIDGDSPLHF; j_call: TRBJ1-6; d_call: NA; v_call: TRBV28; clone_size: NA
cdr3_nt: TGTGCCACCAGTGACCCGGGACCCTCTGGAAACACCATATATTTT; cdr3_aa: CATSDPGPSGNTIYF; j_call: TRBJ1-3; d_call: NA; v_call: TRBV24-1; clone_size: NA
cdr3_nt: TGTGCCAGCAGCCTTAGGACTAGCGGGAGCAATGAGCAGTTCTTC; cdr3_aa: CASSLRTSGSNEQFF; j_call: TRBJ2-1; d_call: TRBD2; v_call: TRBV7-9; clone_size: few
cdr3_nt: TGCAGCGTTGAGTCTAGCACAGATACGCAGTATTTT; cdr3_aa: CSVESSTDTQYF; j_call: TRBJ2-3; d_call: NA; v_call: TRBV29-1; clone_size: NA
cdr3_nt: TGTGCCAGCAGCTCCACCCTAGACAATGAGCAGTTCTTC; cdr3_aa: CASSSTLDNEQFF; j_call: TRBJ2-1; d_call: NA; v_call: TRBV7-8; clone_size: many
cdr3_nt: TGTGCCAGCAGCTCCCGGCGTGGCAGCCAGAGGCGGGGTCGAGAAAAACTGTTTTTT; cdr3_aa: CASSSRRGSQRRGREKLFF; j_call: TRBJ1-4; d_call: NA; v_call: TRBV21-1; clone_size: NA
cdr3_nt: TGTGCCAGCAGCTTAGCGCCAATCGCAGGAACTGGAAACACCATATATTTT; cdr3_aa: CASSLAPIAGTGNTIYF; j_call: TRBJ1-3; d_call: NA; v_call: TRBV7-2; clone_size: many
cdr3_nt: TGTGCCAGCAGGTTCCTCTGGGGTAGCGGGAGCGAGAATACGCAGTATTTT; cdr3_aa: CASRFLWGSGSENTQYF; j_call: TRBJ2-3; d_call: TRBD2; v_call: TRBV7-9; clone_size: many
cdr3_nt: TGCAGCGTTGCATGGGACACTGAGCAGTTCTTC; cdr3_aa: CSVAWDTEQFF; j_call: TRBJ2-1; d_call: NA; v_call: TRBV29-1; clone_size: many
cdr3_nt: TGCGCCAGCAGCTTGGGCCGGGACAGGGATGGCTACACCTTC; cdr3_aa: CASSLGRDRDGYTF; j_call: TRBJ1-2; d_call: TRBD1; v_call: TRBV5-1; clone_size: many
cdr3_nt: TGTGCCAGCAGTCCGACAGGGAGCAATCAGCCCCAGCATTTT; cdr3_aa: CASSPTGSNQPQHF; j_call: TRBJ1-5; d_call: TRBD1; v_call: TRBV6-1; clone_size: many
cdr3_nt: TGTGCCAGCAGCTTAGGCCTGGAGAACACTGAAGCTTTCTTT; cdr3_aa: CASSLGLENTEAFF; j_call: TRBJ1-1; d_call: NA; v_call: TRBV7-8; clone_size: many
cdr3_nt: TGTGCCATCTGGACCCCGAACACCGGGGAGCTGTTTTTT; cdr3_aa: CAIWTPNTGELFF; j_call: TRBJ2-2; d_call: NA; v_call: TRBV10-3; clone_size: many
cdr3_nt: TGTGCCAGCAGTCCCCGGCCAGACGCGAGGACCGGGGAGCTGTTTTTT; cdr3_aa: CASSPRPDARTGELFF; j_call: TRBJ2-2; d_call: NA; v_call: TRBV12-3/TRBV12-4; clone_size: many
cdr3_nt: TGTGCCAGCAGCTTACTAGCGGGAGGATACGAGCAGTACTTC; cdr3_aa: CASSLLAGGYEQYF; j_call: TRBJ2-7; d_call: TRBD2; v_call: TRBV11-2; clone_size: many
cdr3_nt: TGTGCCAGTAGTTCCAACGGGGGGGGTGAGCAGTTCTTC; cdr3_aa: CASSSNGGGEQFF; j_call: TRBJ2-1; d_call: TRBD2; v_call: TRBV19; clone_size: NA
cdr3_nt: TGTGCCAGCAGTTTCCCGTTATGGGCTAGCGGGGGCCGCGACGTGAATGAGCAGTTCTTC; cdr3_aa: CASSFPLWASGGRDVNEQFF; j_call: TRBJ2-1; d_call: TRBD2; v_call: TRBV28; clone_size: NA
cdr3_nt: TGCGCCAGCAGCTTTGGGACAGGAGCAACCGGGGAGCTGTTTTTT; cdr3_aa: CASSFGTGATGELFF; j_call: TRBJ2-2; d_call: TRBD1; v_call: TRBV5-1; clone_size: few
cdr3_nt: TGTGCCAGCAGCTCGGGGGGTTCGTCCTACGAGCAGTACTTC; cdr3_aa: CASSSGGSSYEQYF; j_call: TRBJ2-7; d_call: TRBD2; v_call: TRBV11-2; clone_size: many
cdr3_nt: TGTGCCAGCAGTGAAGGGGACGTCGCAATTAATGAAAAACTGTTTTTT; cdr3_aa: CASSEGDVAINEKLFF; j_call: TRBJ1-4; d_call: NA; v_call: TRBV25-1; clone_size: few
cdr3_nt: TGTGCCAGCAGTTTGGATTGGGGGGGGATCTCGGAGCCAGCCTACAATGAGCAGTTCTTC; cdr3_aa: CASSLDWGGISEPAYNEQFF; j_call: TRBJ2-1; d_call: TRBD2; v_call: TRBV27; clone_size: NA
cdr3_nt: TGCAGTGCTTCCACCTCCATCGGGAGGACCAAAGAGACCCAGTACTTC; cdr3_aa: CSASTSIGRTKETQYF; j_call: TRBJ2-5; d_call: TRBD2; v_call: TRBV20-1; clone_size: few
cdr3_nt: TGCGCCAGCAGTGGTGTGGAGGGGACGCAGTATTTT; cdr3_aa: CASSGVEGTQYF; j_call: TRBJ2-3; d_call: NA; v_call: TRBV4-1; clone_size: few
cdr3_nt: TGTGCCACGGGGTATCAATACGAGCAGTACTTC; cdr3_aa: CATGYQYEQYF; j_call: TRBJ2-7; d_call: NA; v_call: TRBV28; clone_size: NA